The 22 T cell receptor beta chains given below trace back to one sample, sequenced in a study of beta chain features in type 1 diabetes. Findings of the study overall: In every one of the four CD4+ subsets, TCRB CDR3s were moderately but significantly shorter in Type 1 diabetes patients.

What was sequenced were expressed TCRB transcripts, since all of the isolated RNA had been reverse transcribed. Data came from immunoSEQ multiplex PCR; TCRdb stores just in-frame clones and leaves some out. The sample records hundreds of thousands of clones, 13% being singletons. Their antigen targets remain unknown. Input material: naive CD4+ T cells from blood. These receptor sequences come from a young man with type 1 diabetes.

This chain links TRBV5-4 with TRBJ2-1, with D unresolved. The ends were cut back, 3 bases at V and 0 bases at J, with 13 bases in the middle. Germline V gives CDR1 SGHNT, CDR2 YYREEE (reference sequence). The CDR3 spans 16 residues. CDR3 sequence reads: CASSSADGSSYNEQFF. In nucleotides, the CDR3 is TGTGCCAGCAGCTCGGCCGACGGAAGCTCCTACAATGAGCAGTTCTTC.

The sample holds a few counts of this clone. The chain couples TRBV6-1 to TRBJ1-5, with 8 bases fitting TRBD1. Per the germline V gene, CDR1 is MNHNS and CDR2 is SASEGT. The CDR3 extends over 14 amino acids. Trimming cost V 3 bases and J 6 bases; bases outside gene matches: 4. This CDR3 is CASSDPGGRQPQHF. CDR3 DNA sequence: TGTGCCAGCAGTGACCCAGGGGGCCGTCAGCCCCAGCATTTT.

The V gene is TRBV18, the J gene TRBJ1-2, with TRBD1 as a possible D gene (5 bases). Trimming removed 3 bases from V and 3 bases from J, with 8 bases in between. CDR3 length equals 13 residues. CDR1 is KGHSH and CDR2 is LQKENI in the germline V gene. The CDR3: CASSPMGDYGYTF. CDR3 DNA sequence: TGTGCCAGCTCACCGATGGGGGACTATGGCTACACCTTC.

Regarding this clone: Distinct nucleotide sequences in the sample also encode this CDR3. The chain carries TRBV5-1 and TRBJ1-5, with no clear D. Trimming removed 0 bases at V and 6 bases at J, with 4 bases between. The CDR3 contains 12 residues. Germline CDR1 SGHRS, CDR2 YFSETQ. The CDR3 bases are TGCGCCAGCAGCTTGGAGGGTCAGCCCCAGCATTTT. Translation gives CASSLEGQPQHF.

The chain couples TRBV11-2 to TRBJ1-4, with 9 bases identical to TRBD1. Per germline, CDR1 SGHAT and CDR2 FQNNGV. V lost 8 bases, J lost 8 bases, and 12 bases stayed unmatched. CDR3 length equals 15 residues. The CDR3 loop reads CASGSRDRVWEKLFF. The CDR3 DNA follows: TGTGCCAGCGGATCCCGGGACAGGGTTTGGGAAAAACTGTTTTTT.

The chain carries TRBV30 and TRBJ2-6; D gene ambiguous. Between the trimmed V and J ends, which lost 5 bases and 1 base, there was a span of 15 bases. CDR1 GTSNPN and CDR2 SVGIG come from the germline V gene (reference sequence). The CDR3 has 16 residues. CDR3 nucleotide sequence: TGTGCCTGGTCTGTCAGCCTGAATTCTGGGGCCAACGTCCTGACTTTC. Translating it yields CAWSVSLNSGANVLTF.

This clone appeared a few times. J is TRBJ1-1 and V is TRBV11-1; 8 bases line up with TRBD1. The CDR3 runs to 16 residues. CDR1 SGHAT and CDR2 FQDESV come from the germline V gene (reference sequence). With V trimmed by 6 bases and J by 1 base, 10 bases remained unmatched. The CDR3 DNA follows: TGTGCCAGCAGGCCCGGGACAGGCGCAAGGAACACTGAAGCTTTCTTT. As protein: CASRPGTGARNTEAFF. Full variable domain (remainder filled in from reference TRBV11-1 and TRBJ1-1): EAEVAQSPRYKITEKSQAVAFWCDPISGHATLYWYRQILGQGPELLVQFQDESVVDDSQLPKDRFSAERLKGVDSTLKIQPAELGDSAMYLCASRPGTGARNTEAFFGQGTRLTVV.

This sequence joins TRBV25-1 and TRBJ2-7, with 11 nucleotides matching TRBD1. The V and J ends lost 1 base and 4 bases, in that order; junction bases with no gene match: 3. Per germline, CDR1 MGHDK and CDR2 SYGVNS. This CDR3 is 15 amino acids long. The CDR3 DNA reads TGTGCCAGCAGTGAATCGGACAGGGGGCTTTACGAGCAGTACTTC. Protein: CASSESDRGLYEQYF.

CDR3 residues: CASSLAETGELFF. The CDR3 bases are TGCGCCAGCAGCTTGGCGGAAACCGGGGAGCTGTTTTTT. This sequence joins TRBV5-1 and TRBJ2-2; D ambiguous. Looked up from germline, CDR1 is SGHRS and CDR2 is YFSETQ. The CDR3 length is 13 residues. Trimming took off 0 bases at V and 5 bases at J, with 5 bases between the two ends.

The V gene is TRBV28, the J gene TRBJ2-7, with D possibly matching TRBD2 (6 bases). The CDR3 has 13 amino acids. V gave up 6 bases and J gave up 5 bases, with 14 bases separating them. Germline V gene sequence: CDR1 MDHEN, CDR2 SYDVKM. CDR3 in amino acids: CASSLTSPDEQYF. DNA of the CDR3: TGTGCCAGCAGCCTAACTAGCCCTGACGAGCAGTACTTC.

This clone was observed a few times. The chain is built from TRBV30 and TRBJ1-1; tentative D call: TRBD1 (5 bases). The length of the CDR3 is 13 residues. Germline V lookup: CDR1 GTSNPN, CDR2 SVGIG (reference sequence). V lost 2 bases, J lost 4 bases, and 11 bases lay in between. This CDR3 reads CAWSRWGVTEAFF. The CDR3 DNA is TGTGCCTGGAGTCGGTGGGGGGTCACTGAAGCTTTCTTT.

This clone came up many times. This chain joins TRBV29-1 and TRBJ1-2; D is undetermined. Trimming shortened V by 4 bases and J by 4 bases, and 10 bases separated the two germline ends. Germline V gene data show CDR1 as SQVTM and CDR2 as ANQGSEA. The CDR3 loop spans 12 amino acids. The CDR3 protein is CSVVDDGYGYTF. CDR3 coding DNA: TGCAGCGTTGTGGACGACGGCTATGGCTACACCTTC.

The V and J genes are TRBV27 and TRBJ2-1; 12 bases agree with TRBD2. The CDR3 spans 15 residues. Trimming took 7 bases from V and 6 from J; bases not matched to a gene: 7. Germline V CDR1 and CDR2: MNHEY, SMNVEV (reference sequence). CDR3 protein: CASTRTSGALNEQFF. The CDR3 DNA reads as TGTGCCAGCACCCGGACTAGCGGGGCCCTCAATGAGCAGTTCTTC.

The chain joins TRBV11-2 to TRBJ2-2, with a weak D call TRBD1 (5 bases). CDR1 SGHAT and CDR2 FQNNGV come from the germline V gene. The CDR3 contains 16 residues. V was cut by 0 bases and J by 6 bases, with 14 bases left in between. For the CDR3, the DNA is TGTGCCAGCAGCTTAGATCTGGAAGGGGCAGCCGGGGAGCTGTTTTTT. Protein product: CASSLDLEGAAGELFF.

This clone was recorded a few times. DNA for the CDR3: TGTGCCAGCAGCTTATACGCCCCTGAGCAGTTCTTC. Its protein product is CASSLYAPEQFF. This chain uses TRBV7-2 with TRBJ2-1; D not certain. This CDR3 has 12 residues. CDR1 is SGHTA, CDR2 FQGNSA, per germline. V dropped 2 bases and J dropped 9 bases, with 8 bases sitting between them. Combining the CDR3 with reference TRBV7-2 and TRBJ2-1 gives the whole variable domain GAGVSQSPSNKVTEKGKDVELRCDPISGHTALYWYRQSLGQGLEFLIYFQGNSAPDKSGLPSDRFSAERTGGSVSTLTIQRTQQEDSAVYLCASSLYAPEQFFGPGTRLTVL.

The V call is TRBV29-1, the J call TRBJ1-4, with D uncertain. The CDR3 length is 13 residues. The germline V gene has CDR1 SQVTM and CDR2 ANQGSEA. The V end lost 6 bases, the J end lost 8 bases, and 16 bases lay between the germline ends. The CDR3 is CSVERSPGEKLFF. The CDR3 nucleotides read TGCAGCGTGGAGAGGTCACCGGGGGAAAAACTGTTTTTT.

This clone was recorded only once. This sequence joins TRBV28 and TRBJ2-5, with D possibly matching TRBD2 (5 bases). Trimming left V 1 base short and J 12 bases short, with 15 bases between. Germline V gene data show CDR1 as MDHEN and CDR2 as SYDVKM. This CDR3 comprises 13 residues. CDR3 in DNA: TGTGCCAGCAGTTTATCTCCGAGCGGCGCGGAGTACTTC. Translated, it gives CASSLSPSGAEYF.

This clone appeared a few times. V and J are TRBV27 and TRBJ2-5; D unclear. Trimming stripped 3 bases from V and 5 bases from J, with 4 bases between. The germline V gene has CDR1 MNHEY and CDR2 SMNVEV (reference sequence). CDR3 length: 11 amino acids. The CDR3 DNA is TGTGCCAGCAGTTTTATGGAGACCCAGTACTTC. Protein sequence: CASSFMETQYF.

The chain carries TRBV14 and TRBJ1-5; D is perhaps TRBD1 (5 bases). In germline, CDR1 is SGHDN, CDR2 FVKESK. The CDR3 extends over 14 amino acids. The ends were cut back, 4 bases at V and 0 bases at J, with 7 bases in the middle. Here the CDR3 reads CASSPTDSNQPQHF. The CDR3 bases are TGTGCCAGCAGCCCGACAGATAGCAATCAGCCCCAGCATTTT.

The V call is TRBV11-2, the J call TRBJ2-7; TRBD1 aligns across 9 bases. This CDR3 has 13 amino acids. The V and J ends lost 5 bases and 4 bases, in that order; junction bases with no gene match: 3. Germline values: CDR1 SGHAT, CDR2 FQNNGV. This CDR3 reads CASSPDRGYEQYF. The CDR3 DNA follows: TGTGCCAGCAGCCCGGACAGGGGATACGAGCAGTACTTC.

J is TRBJ1-1 and V is TRBV11-1; D is uncertain. V shed 5 bases and J shed 5 bases, with 18 bases lying between them. Germline V gene data show CDR1 as SGHAT and CDR2 as FQDESV (reference sequence). The CDR3 has 15 amino acids. DNA of the CDR3: TGTGCCAGCAGCCCCCGGGTGAGGGTTGAGACTGAAGCTTTCTTT. It encodes CASSPRVRVETEAFF.

The rearrangement links TRBV28 to TRBJ2-3, with D hard to call. Germline V lookup: CDR1 MDHEN, CDR2 SYDVKM. This CDR3 is 10 amino acids long. V was clipped by 7 bases and J by 6 bases, with 5 bases between them. CDR3 bases: TGTGCCAGCAAGTACGATACGCAGTATTTT. This translates into CASKYDTQYF.